What follows describes a single T cell receptor (beta chain). Antigen unknown. This entry is derived from a study of T-cell memory formation after mild COVID-19. Constant-segment-primed 5'RACE gave TCR alpha and TCR beta cDNA libraries with sample barcodes and UMIs. TCRdb re-analysed the 5' RACE reads in MiXCR, keeping a single row per CDR3 protein. The table includes approximately 65,000 distinct CDR3 sequences, less than 9.5% detected once. Germline CDR1 LGHDT, CDR2 YNNKEL (reference sequence). The germline V and J ends were trimmed by 5 bases and 6 bases, with 8 bases remaining between them. The CDR3 sequence is 11 residues long. Study-wide results and limits: Shrinking CD4+ clones were chiefly CM and EM; CD8+ ones were chiefly EMRA.

The receptor was derived from a man aged 18 to 29 who had mild COVID-19 (a few samples of this study predate the infection). Cell type and time point are not known. Input material: PBMCs or a T cell subset sorted from them (not recorded which). This rearrangement joins TRBV3-1 to TRBJ2-7; tentative D call: TRBD2 (5 bases). The CDR3 region is CASSSGAEQYF. The CDR3 coding sequence is TGTGCCAGCAGCAGCGGTGCCGAGCAGTACTTC.